One sample yielded the 24 T cell receptor beta chains listed below, sequenced in a study of tumor T cells in aggressive B-cell lymphoma. TCRdb's table, derived via immunoSEQ multiplex PCR, lists solely in-frame clones and lacks some. The sample has 10,000 or so clones; around 84% are singletons. Sequenced: tumor tissue. All receptors come from an adult with diffuse large B cell lymphoma.

This chain connects TRBV27 to TRBJ1-6; D unresolved. Deletions cut 4 bases from V and 5 bases from J, with 12 bases between. Germline V CDR1 and CDR2: MNHEY, SMNVEV (reference sequence). The CDR3 extends over 15 amino acids. This CDR3 reads CASSSGRFDNSPLHF. The DNA of the CDR3 is TGTGCCAGCAGTTCCGGGAGGTTCGATAATTCACCCCTCCACTTT.

This rearrangement joins TRBV19 to TRBJ2-7; 8 bases agree with TRBD2. The ends lost 6 bases at V and 0 bases at J; junction bases unmatched: 10. Germline V lookup: CDR1 LNHDA, CDR2 SQIVND (reference sequence). The CDR3 totals 16 residues. The CDR3: CASSRSGGWDSYEQYF. Here the CDR3 DNA reads TGTGCCAGTAGCCGCAGCGGGGGTTGGGACTCCTACGAGCAGTACTTC.

This clone appeared a few times. The rearrangement uses TRBV29-1 and TRBJ2-3; no clear D gene. This CDR3 has 11 residues. With 5 bases removed from V and 3 bases from J, the gap between germline ends came to 6 bases. CDR1 and CDR2 from the germline V gene are SQVTM and ANQGSEA. Here the CDR3 reads CSVPETDTQYF. CDR3 in DNA: TGCAGCGTTCCTGAGACAGATACGCAGTATTTT.

The chain combines TRBV6-6 with TRBJ1-2, with D perhaps matching TRBD1 (5 bases). V dropped 2 bases and J dropped 2 bases, with 9 bases sitting between them. This CDR3 has 14 residues. CDR1 MNHNY and CDR2 SVGAGI come from the germline V gene (reference sequence). CDR3 in DNA: TGTGCCAGCAGTTACGGGGGGAGGAACTATGGCTACACCTTC. This sequence encodes CASSYGGRNYGYTF.

This sequence joins TRBV18 and TRBJ1-6; 8 bases are shared with TRBD1. The trim removed 6 bases at V and 7 bases at J, leaving 8 bases unmatched. Germline V gene data show CDR1 as KGHSH and CDR2 as LQKENI. The CDR3 loop spans 15 amino acids. CDR3 coding DNA: TGTGCCAGCTCCCCTACAGGGGGGGAGAATTCACCCCTCCACTTT. This codes for CASSPTGGENSPLHF.

The chain has TRBV9 and TRBJ2-5; D remains ambiguous. The V gene's germline CDR1 is SGDLS and CDR2 YYNGEE. The V and J ends lost 4 bases and 2 bases respectively, with 12 bases between them. This CDR3 contains 14 residues. For the CDR3, the DNA is TGTGCCAGCAGCACATCGCAGAATCAAGAGACCCAGTACTTC. It codes for CASSTSQNQETQYF.

The chain has TRBV5-6 and TRBJ2-3; 11 nucleotides agree with TRBD2. This CDR3 has 17 amino acids. The germline CDR1 and CDR2 sequences are SGHDT and YYEEEE. The V and J ends lost 4 bases and 3 bases, in that order; junction bases with no gene match: 10. This chain's CDR3 is CASSVALLAGETDTQYF. CDR3 nucleotide sequence: TGTGCCAGCAGCGTAGCCCTACTAGCGGGGGAAACAGATACGCAGTATTTT.

As regards this clone: The same CDR3 is also encoded by other DNA sequences in this sample. The chain employs TRBV5-6 and TRBJ2-1; D unclear. CDR3 length: 16 amino acids. The V and J ends lost 0 bases and 7 bases respectively, with 17 bases between them. The germline V gene has CDR1 SGHDT and CDR2 YYEEEE. The CDR3 protein is CASSLAIRVPWNEQFF. The CDR3 DNA is TGTGCCAGCAGCTTGGCCATTCGGGTCCCGTGGAATGAGCAGTTCTTC.

There are a few counts of this clone. This chain links TRBV10-3 with TRBJ1-4; D is uncertain. The ends were cut back, 2 bases at V and 7 bases at J, with 11 bases in the middle. The CDR3 is 14 amino acids. Germline V gene lookup returns CDR1 ENHRY and CDR2 SYGVKD. This CDR3 is CAISEGSEIEKLFF. The DNA of the CDR3 is TGTGCCATCAGTGAGGGCAGCGAGATTGAAAAACTGTTTTTT.

The gene calls are TRBV9 and TRBJ1-2; TRBD1 is a possible D gene (6 bases). Deletions cut 3 bases from V and 3 bases from J, with 6 bases between. Germline V gives CDR1 SGDLS, CDR2 YYNGEE. The CDR3 is 12 residues long. Here the CDR3 reads CASSGTDYGYTF. CDR3 nucleotide sequence: TGTGCCAGCAGCGGGACAGACTATGGCTACACCTTC.

Comment on this clone: One end of the junction does not line up with germline, which may come from a read error. The V gene is TRBV10-3, the J gene TRBJ1-5, with D perhaps matching TRBD1 (5 bases). This CDR3 contains 13 residues. Germline V gene sequence: CDR1 ENHRY, CDR2 SYGVKD. In nucleotides, the CDR3 is TGTGCCATCACTGAGGGGCCATATCAGCCCCAGCATTTT. Protein sequence: CAITEGPYQPQHF.

V and J are TRBV7-2 and TRBJ1-1; D is perhaps TRBD1 (6 bases). The germline V gene encodes CDR1 SGHTA and CDR2 FQGNSA. Trimming pared 4 bases from V and 11 bases from J, leaving 26 bases between. This CDR3 has 16 residues. The CDR3 DNA follows: TGTGCCAGCAGCTACATTGGGACACCAAATATCCCCGCGGCTTTCTTT. This encodes CASSYIGTPNIPAAFF. Using reference TRBV7-2 and TRBJ1-1 for the parts outside the CDR3, the full variable domain is GAGVSQSPSNKVTEKGKDVELRCDPISGHTALYWYRQSLGQGLEFLIYFQGNSAPDKSGLPSDRFSAERTGGSVSTLTIQRTQQEDSAVYLCASSYIGTPNIPAAFFGQGTRLTVV.

The gene calls are TRBV7-6 and TRBJ1-3, with D unclear. This CDR3 has 17 amino acids. Germline CDR1 and CDR2: SGHVS and FNYEAQ. V was shortened by 2 bases and J by 0 bases, with 14 bases between the two germline ends. CDR3 in amino acids: CASSLLPGRDSGNTIYF. The CDR3 DNA reads TGTGCCAGCAGCTTATTGCCCGGACGGGACTCTGGAAACACCATATATTTT.

CDR3 sequence: CASSQDYSGGNQPQHF. The CDR3 DNA is TGTGCCAGCAGCCAAGATTATTCAGGGGGTAATCAGCCCCAGCATTTT. This chain links TRBV4-2 with TRBJ1-5, with 7 bases that match TRBD1. V was pared by 0 bases and J by 4 bases, with 6 bases of the junction left unmatched. Germline CDR1 is LGHNA and CDR2 is YNFKEQ. This CDR3 is built from 16 residues.

A few counts support this clone. V gene TRBV23-1 combines with J gene TRBJ1-5; 10 nucleotides agree with TRBD1. TRBV23-1 is known as an ORF, though its function is uncertain. The trim removed 4 bases at V and 0 bases at J, leaving 12 bases unmatched. This CDR3 is built from 19 residues. The DNA of the CDR3 is TGCGCCAGCAGTCGCAGAGAAGGGACAGGGGAAAATAGCAATCAGCCCCAGCATTTT. Translating it yields CASSRREGTGENSNQPQHF.

The chain joins TRBV4-3 to TRBJ2-1; 8 bases align to TRBD1. Germline CDR1 is LGHNA and CDR2 is YSLEER. CDR3 length: 15 residues. Trimming took 3 bases from V and 12 from J; bases not matched to a gene: 13. The DNA for the CDR3 is TGCGCCAGCAGCCAGGGCGGACAGGGACCAAAAGGGCAGTTCTTC. The encoded protein is CASSQGGQGPKGQFF.

This chain uses TRBV18 with TRBJ1-3; perhaps TRBD1 as D (5 bases). Trimming stripped 1 base from V and 2 bases from J, with 6 bases between. There are 14 residues in the CDR3. Germline V gives CDR1 KGHSH, CDR2 LQKENI. The CDR3: CASSPRQTGNTIYF. The CDR3 DNA reads TGTGCCAGCTCACCACGACAGACTGGAAACACCATATATTTT.

This chain links TRBV5-1 with TRBJ2-1; the match to TRBD2 covers 10 bases. The CDR3 is made up of 14 amino acids. V lost 0 bases, J lost 15 bases, and 9 bases stayed unmatched. CDR1 is SGHRS, CDR2 YFSETQ, per germline. The CDR3 DNA sequence: TGCGCCAGCAGCTTGGAAGCGGGGGGGCCTCGGTGGTTCTTC. Residues: CASSLEAGGPRWFF.

This rearrangement joins TRBV10-3 to TRBJ2-2; perhaps TRBD1 as D (5 bases). The CDR3 spans 16 residues. The germline V and J ends were trimmed by 4 bases and 0 bases, with 12 bases remaining between them. From germline, CDR1 is ENHRY and CDR2 SYGVKD. The CDR3 region is CAISAKGRANTGELFF. The CDR3 DNA is TGTGCCATCAGTGCTAAGGGCAGGGCGAACACCGGGGAGCTGTTTTTT.

The chain combines TRBV28 with TRBJ2-6; 8 nucleotides match TRBD1. The CDR3 is made up of 16 amino acids. CDR1 and CDR2 from the germline V gene are MDHEN and SYDVKM. V shed 3 bases, J shed 2 bases, and the junction held 3 bases outside the gene matches. CDR3 nucleotide sequence: TGTGCCAGCAGTTTGCAGGGGGCAGCTGGGGCCAACGTCCTGACTTTC. Amino acid sequence: CASSLQGAAGANVLTF.

The rearrangement joins TRBV16 to TRBJ1-5; no definite D call. The V end lost 0 bases, the J end lost 7 bases, and 16 bases lay between the germline ends. Germline V lookup: CDR1 KGHSY, CDR2 FQNENV. The CDR3 is 16 residues long. The CDR3 DNA is TGTGCCAGCAGCCAATCGCCGGGTCGGGGAGGGCAGCCCCAGCATTTT. As protein: CASSQSPGRGGQPQHF.

The chain links TRBV9 to TRBJ1-5; D gene ambiguous. The length of the CDR3 is 14 residues. Trimming took 0 bases from V and 0 from J, leaving 4 bases between them. The germline gives CDR1 SGDLS, CDR2 YYNGEE. DNA of the CDR3: TGTGCCAGCAGCGTAGATCTTAGCAATCAGCCCCAGCATTTT. It translates to CASSVDLSNQPQHF.

This clone was counted between two and nine times. The V and J genes are TRBV9 and TRBJ2-7; the D gene is possibly TRBD2 (5 bases). Germline CDR1 reads SGDLS; CDR2 reads YYNGEE. The CDR3 contains 14 residues. V was pared by 3 bases and J by 2 bases, with 12 bases between. Here the CDR3 DNA reads TGTGCCAGCAGCGCTGGGGAGAAAGCCTACGAGCAGTACTTC. This codes for CASSAGEKAYEQYF.

In the case of this clone: Additional DNA sequences in this sample encode the identical CDR3. The chain recombines TRBV18 with TRBJ1-6, with 7 bases matching TRBD1. CDR3 size: 17 residues. Germline values: CDR1 KGHSH, CDR2 LQKENI. The V gene end was trimmed by 6 bases and the J gene end by 1 base; junction bases not matched to a gene: 9. CDR3 in amino acids: CASSRVRGQSYNSPLHF. DNA of the CDR3: TGTGCCAGCTCTCGAGTAAGGGGGCAGTCCTATAATTCACCCCTCCACTTT.